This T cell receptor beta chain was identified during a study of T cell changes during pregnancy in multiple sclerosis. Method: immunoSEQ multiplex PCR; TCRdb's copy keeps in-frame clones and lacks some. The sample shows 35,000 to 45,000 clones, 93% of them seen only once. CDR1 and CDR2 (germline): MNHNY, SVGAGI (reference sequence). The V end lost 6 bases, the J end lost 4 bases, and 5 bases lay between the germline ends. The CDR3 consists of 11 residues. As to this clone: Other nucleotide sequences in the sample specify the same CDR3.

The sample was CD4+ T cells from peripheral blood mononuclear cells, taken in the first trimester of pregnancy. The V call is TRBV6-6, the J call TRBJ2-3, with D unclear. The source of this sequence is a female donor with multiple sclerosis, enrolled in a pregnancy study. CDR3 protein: CASSPADTQYF. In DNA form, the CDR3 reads TGTGCCAGCAGCCCCGCAGATACGCAGTATTTT.